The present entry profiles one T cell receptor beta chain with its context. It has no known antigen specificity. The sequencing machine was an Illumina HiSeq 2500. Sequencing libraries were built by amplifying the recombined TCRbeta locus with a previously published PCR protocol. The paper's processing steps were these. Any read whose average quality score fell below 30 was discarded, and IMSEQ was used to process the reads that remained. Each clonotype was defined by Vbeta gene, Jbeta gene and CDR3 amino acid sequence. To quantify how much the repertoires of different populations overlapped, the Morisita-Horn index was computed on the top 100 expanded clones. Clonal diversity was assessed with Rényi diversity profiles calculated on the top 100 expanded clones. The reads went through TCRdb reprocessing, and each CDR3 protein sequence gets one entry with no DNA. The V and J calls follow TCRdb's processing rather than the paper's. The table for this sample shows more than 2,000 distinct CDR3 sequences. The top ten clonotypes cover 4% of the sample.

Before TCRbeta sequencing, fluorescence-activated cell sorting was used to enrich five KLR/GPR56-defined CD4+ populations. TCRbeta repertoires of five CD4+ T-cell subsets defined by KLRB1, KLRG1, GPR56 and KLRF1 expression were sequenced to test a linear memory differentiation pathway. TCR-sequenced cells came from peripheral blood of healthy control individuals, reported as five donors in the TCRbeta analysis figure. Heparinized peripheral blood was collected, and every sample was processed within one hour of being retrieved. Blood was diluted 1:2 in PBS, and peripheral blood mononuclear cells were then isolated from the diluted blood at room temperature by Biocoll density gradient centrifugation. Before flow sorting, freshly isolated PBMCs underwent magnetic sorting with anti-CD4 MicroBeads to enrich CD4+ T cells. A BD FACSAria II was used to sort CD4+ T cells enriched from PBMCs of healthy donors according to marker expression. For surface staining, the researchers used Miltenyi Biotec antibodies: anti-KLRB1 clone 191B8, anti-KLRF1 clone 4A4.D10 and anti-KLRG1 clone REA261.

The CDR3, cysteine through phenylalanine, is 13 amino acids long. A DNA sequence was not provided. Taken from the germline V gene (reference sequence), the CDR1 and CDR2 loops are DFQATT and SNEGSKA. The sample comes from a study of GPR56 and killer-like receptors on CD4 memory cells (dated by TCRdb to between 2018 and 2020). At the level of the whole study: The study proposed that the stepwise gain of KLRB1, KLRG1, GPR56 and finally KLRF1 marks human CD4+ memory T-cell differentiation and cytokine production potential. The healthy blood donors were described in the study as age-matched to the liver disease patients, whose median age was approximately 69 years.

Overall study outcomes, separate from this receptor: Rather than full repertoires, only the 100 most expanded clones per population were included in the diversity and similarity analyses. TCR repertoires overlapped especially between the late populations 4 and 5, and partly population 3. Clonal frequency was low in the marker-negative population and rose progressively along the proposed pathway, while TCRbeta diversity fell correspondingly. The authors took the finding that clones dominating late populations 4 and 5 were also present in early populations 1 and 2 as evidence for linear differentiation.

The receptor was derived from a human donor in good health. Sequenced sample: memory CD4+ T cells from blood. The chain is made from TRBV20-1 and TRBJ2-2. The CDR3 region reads CSAGHGNTGELFF.